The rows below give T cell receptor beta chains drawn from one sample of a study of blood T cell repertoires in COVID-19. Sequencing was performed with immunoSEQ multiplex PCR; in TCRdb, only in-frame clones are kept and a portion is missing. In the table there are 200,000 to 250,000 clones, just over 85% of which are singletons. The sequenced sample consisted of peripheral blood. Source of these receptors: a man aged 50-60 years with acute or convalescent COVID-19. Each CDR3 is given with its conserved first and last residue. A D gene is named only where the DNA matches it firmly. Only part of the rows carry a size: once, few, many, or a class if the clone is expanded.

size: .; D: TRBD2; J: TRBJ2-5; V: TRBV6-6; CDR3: CASSLGLAGGQETQYF; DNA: TGTGCCAGCAGCCTGGGACTAGCGGGGGGGCAGGAGACCCAGTACTTC
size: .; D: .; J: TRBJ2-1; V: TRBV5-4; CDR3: CASSPTSRGPRNEQFF; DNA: TGTGCCAGCAGCCCCACCTCTAGGGGTCCCCGCAATGAGCAGTTCTTC
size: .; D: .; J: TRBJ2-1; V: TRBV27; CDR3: CASLPPGGEQFF; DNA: TGTGCCAGCCTCCCCCCCGGGGGTGAGCAGTTCTTC
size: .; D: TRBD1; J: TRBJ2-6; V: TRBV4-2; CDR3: CASSRDSSGANVLTF; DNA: TGTGCCAGCAGTCGGGACAGCTCTGGGGCCAACGTCCTGACTTTC
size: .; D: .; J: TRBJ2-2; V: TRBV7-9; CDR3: CASSPGDLNTGELFF; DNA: TGTGCCAGCAGCCCGGGGGACCTGAACACCGGGGAGCTGTTTTTT
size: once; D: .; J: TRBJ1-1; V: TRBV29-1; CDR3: CSVETGFTEAFF; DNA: TGCAGCGTTGAAACAGGGTTCACTGAAGCTTTCTTT
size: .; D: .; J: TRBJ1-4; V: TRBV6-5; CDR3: CASRPERAREKLFF; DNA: TGTGCCAGCAGACCGGAGCGGGCGAGAGAAAAACTGTTTTTT
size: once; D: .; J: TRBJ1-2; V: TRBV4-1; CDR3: CASSPDREPYYGYTF; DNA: TGCGCCAGCAGCCCCGACAGAGAGCCTTACTATGGCTACACCTTC
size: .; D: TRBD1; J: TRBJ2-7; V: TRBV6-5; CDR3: CASSPDRGLTEQYF; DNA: TGTGCCAGCAGTCCTGACAGGGGGCTTACGGAGCAGTACTTC
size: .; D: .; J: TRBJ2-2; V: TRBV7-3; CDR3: CASSPQYTGELFF; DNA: TGTGCCAGCAGCCCGCAGTACACCGGGGAGCTGTTTTTT
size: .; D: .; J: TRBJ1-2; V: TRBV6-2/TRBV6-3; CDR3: CASSPDINYGYTF; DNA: TGTGCCAGCAGTCCGGACATAAACTATGGCTACACCTTC
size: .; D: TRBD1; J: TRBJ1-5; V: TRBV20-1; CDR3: CSASKGDRVNQPQHF; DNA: TGCAGTGCCAGTAAGGGTGACAGGGTGAATCAGCCCCAGCATTTT
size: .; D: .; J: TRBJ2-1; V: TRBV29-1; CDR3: CSVEVAAYNEQFF; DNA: TGCAGCGTTGAAGTAGCAGCCTACAATGAGCAGTTCTTC
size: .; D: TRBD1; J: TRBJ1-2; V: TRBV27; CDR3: CASSPWTGSGYTF; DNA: TGTGCCAGCAGTCCCTGGACAGGTTCTGGCTACACCTTC
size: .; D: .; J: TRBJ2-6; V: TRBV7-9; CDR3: CASSSRGSLRANVLTF; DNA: TGTGCCAGCAGCTCCCGAGGCTCTTTGAGGGCCAACGTCCTGACTTTC
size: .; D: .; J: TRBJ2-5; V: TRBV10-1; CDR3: CASSESQGLETQYF; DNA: TGCGCCAGCAGTGAGTCCCAGGGTTTAGAGACCCAGTACTTC
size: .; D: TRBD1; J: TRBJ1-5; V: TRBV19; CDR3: CASQTGRGQANQPQHF; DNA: TGTGCCAGCCAAACGGGTAGGGGACAGGCCAATCAGCCCCAGCATTTT
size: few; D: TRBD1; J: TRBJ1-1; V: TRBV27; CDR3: CASSSLRGGTNTEAFF; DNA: TGTGCCAGCAGTTCCCTGCGAGGGGGCACGAACACTGAAGCTTTCTTT
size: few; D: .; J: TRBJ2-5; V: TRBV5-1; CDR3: CASSLNGAPTGNQETQYF; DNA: TGCGCCAGCAGCTTAAACGGGGCCCCGACAGGTAACCAAGAGACCCAGTACTTC
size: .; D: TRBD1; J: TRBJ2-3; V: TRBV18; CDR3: CASSPSDRVPPSTDTQYF; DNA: TGTGCCAGCTCACCATCGGACAGGGTCCCCCCTAGCACAGATACGCAGTATTTT
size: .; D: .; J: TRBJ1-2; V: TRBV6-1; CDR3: CASSEQGRANGYTF; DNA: TGTGCCAGCAGTGAGCAGGGGCGCGCGAATGGCTACACCTTC
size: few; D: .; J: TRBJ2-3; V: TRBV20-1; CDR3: CSASQAWGTDTQYF; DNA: TGCAGTGCTAGTCAGGCGTGGGGCACAGATACGCAGTATTTT
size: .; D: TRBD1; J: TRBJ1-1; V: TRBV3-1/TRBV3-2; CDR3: CASSQGTGLTEAFF; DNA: TGTGCCAGCAGCCAAGGGACAGGCTTGACTGAAGCTTTCTTT
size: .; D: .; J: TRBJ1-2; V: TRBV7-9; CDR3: CASSLERAGYTF; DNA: TGTGCCAGCAGCTTAGAGAGGGCTGGCTACACCTTC
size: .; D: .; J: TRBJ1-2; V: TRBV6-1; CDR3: CASSERGRANYGYTF; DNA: TGTGCCAGCAGTGAACGTGGGAGGGCTAACTATGGCTACACCTTC
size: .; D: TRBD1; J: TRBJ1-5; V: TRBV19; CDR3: CASRQGYSNQPQHF; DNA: TGTGCCAGCAGACAGGGCTATAGCAATCAGCCCCAGCATTTT
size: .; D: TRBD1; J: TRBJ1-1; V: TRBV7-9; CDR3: CASRQGETEAFF; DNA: TGTGCCAGCAGACAGGGGGAGACTGAAGCTTTCTTT
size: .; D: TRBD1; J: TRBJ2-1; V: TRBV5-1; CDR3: CASLGGQGLEEQFF; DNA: TGCGCCAGCTTAGGGGGACAGGGCCTTGAGGAGCAGTTCTTC